A selection of T cell receptor beta chains follows, all from one sample in a study of blood T cell repertoires in COVID-19. Method: immunoSEQ multiplex PCR; TCRdb's copy keeps in-frame clones and lacks some. The sample records around 250,000 clones, 80% to 90% being singletons. What was sequenced was PBMCs or T cells enriched from blood (not recorded which). The receptors here all came from a woman between 50 and 59 years old who had recovered from COVID-19. The CDR3 runs from the conserved cysteine through the conserved F or W. A D gene is named only where the DNA matches it firmly. The listing skips clone size in some rows; elsewhere it reads once, few, many or a size class.

.,TRBV4-1,.,TRBJ1-5,CASSQERYGTGSGTQHF,TGCGCCAGCAGCCAAGAACGGTATGGGACCGGGAGTGGGACCCAGCATTTT
.,TRBV24-1,.,TRBJ2-1,CATSDYRESNEQFF,TGTGCCACCAGTGATTACCGGGAGTCCAATGAGCAGTTCTTC
TRBD2,TRBV28,.,TRBJ2-3,CASRSGSPTDTQYF,TGTGCCAGCAGGAGCGGGAGTCCCACAGATACGCAGTATTTT
.,TRBV5-6,.,TRBJ2-2,CASSFGRDTGELFF,TGTGCCAGCAGTTTTGGCCGGGACACCGGGGAGCTGTTTTTT
TRBD1,TRBV2,.,TRBJ1-2,CASSPEGQGHGYTF,TGTGCCAGCAGCCCGGAGGGACAGGGACATGGCTACACCTTC
TRBD2,TRBV9,once,TRBJ2-1,CASSPRPSGRTLSSYNEQFF,TGTGCCAGCAGCCCCCGGCCTAGCGGGAGGACGTTGAGCTCCTACAATGAGCAGTTCTTC
TRBD1,TRBV24-1,.,TRBJ2-3,CATSDSRPGQGVVTQYF,TGTGCCACCAGTGATTCCCGTCCCGGACAGGGGGTGGTCACGCAGTATTTT
TRBD2,TRBV11-3,.,TRBJ2-2,CASSSKWGLGATGELFF,TGTGCCAGCAGCTCCAAATGGGGACTAGGTGCCACCGGGGAGCTGTTTTTT
.,TRBV20-1,.,TRBJ2-5,CSASSQLEETQYF,TGCAGTGCTAGTTCCCAACTGGAAGAGACCCAGTACTTC
TRBD2,TRBV7-2,.,TRBJ2-1,CASSPRGTSGERRFF,TGTGCCAGCAGCCCACGCGGGACTAGCGGGGAGAGGCGGTTCTTC
.,TRBV3-1/TRBV3-2,once,TRBJ2-5,CASSRAISETQYF,TGTGCCAGCAGCCGGGCCATATCGGAGACCCAGTACTTC
TRBD2,TRBV27,.,TRBJ2-1,CASSGGSGYNEQFF,TGTGCCAGCAGCGGGGGGAGTGGCTACAATGAGCAGTTCTTC
TRBD2,TRBV10-3,.,TRBJ2-7,CAIGSGSSYEQYF,TGTGCCATCGGAAGCGGGAGCTCCTACGAGCAGTACTTC
TRBD1,TRBV28,.,TRBJ1-3,CASILGGLSGNTIYF,TGTGCCAGCATACTAGGGGGCCTATCTGGAAACACCATATATTTT
.,TRBV6-5,.,TRBJ2-5,CASRAEETQYF,TGTGCCAGCAGAGCCGAAGAGACCCAGTACTTC
.,TRBV4-1,.,TRBJ2-7,CASSQVLDGSYEQYF,TGCGCCAGCAGCCAGGTCCTTGACGGGTCCTACGAGCAGTACTTC
TRBD2,TRBV20-1,.,TRBJ2-7,CSASTSGSPSSLTEQYF,TGCAGTGCAAGTACTAGCGGGAGCCCCTCGTCCCTAACCGAGCAGTACTTC
.,TRBV30,.,TRBJ1-5,CAWSPPVGVSNQPQHF,TGTGCCTGGAGTCCCCCCGTAGGGGTCAGCAATCAGCCCCAGCATTTT
.,TRBV27,.,TRBJ1-2,CATFFSGYTF,TGTGCCACCTTTTTCTCTGGCTACACCTTC
TRBD2,TRBV12-5,once,TRBJ2-2,CASGFVGGRRVGELFF,TGTGCTAGTGGTTTCGTTGGCGGGAGAAGGGTCGGGGAGCTGTTTTTT
.,TRBV11-2,.,TRBJ1-3,CASSLDSRNTIYF,TGTGCCAGCAGCCTCGACTCACGAAACACCATATATTTT
.,TRBV6-5,.,TRBJ2-3,CASSYGSRTDTQYF,TGTGCCAGCAGTTACGGGAGTAGGACAGATACGCAGTATTTT
.,TRBV14,.,TRBJ2-7,CASSPNRAGVREQYF,TGTGCCAGCAGCCCCAACAGGGCGGGAGTTCGCGAGCAGTACTTC
TRBD1,TRBV29-1,.,TRBJ1-6,CSVEGTGDSPLHF,TGCAGCGTTGAAGGGACAGGGGATTCACCCCTCCACTTT